This T cell receptor beta chain came from a study of T cell responses to AZD1222 COVID-19 vaccine. Germline CDR1 is LGHNA and CDR2 is YSLEER. CDR3 length equals 15 residues. V lost 0 bases and J 3 bases, leaving 9 bases between the germline ends. The table came from immunoSEQ multiplex PCR; TCRdb's copy has only in-frame clones and leaves some out. The sample shows about 130,000 clones, 80% to 90% of them seen only once. Sample: peripheral blood, taken on day 0 of AZD1222 vaccination. The chain is built from TRBV4-3 and TRBJ1-5; the D is unclear. This TCR was sampled from an adult in good health. CDR3 region: CASSQDRANNQPQHF. DNA for the CDR3: TGCGCCAGCAGCCAAGACCGGGCCAACAATCAGCCCCAGCATTTT.